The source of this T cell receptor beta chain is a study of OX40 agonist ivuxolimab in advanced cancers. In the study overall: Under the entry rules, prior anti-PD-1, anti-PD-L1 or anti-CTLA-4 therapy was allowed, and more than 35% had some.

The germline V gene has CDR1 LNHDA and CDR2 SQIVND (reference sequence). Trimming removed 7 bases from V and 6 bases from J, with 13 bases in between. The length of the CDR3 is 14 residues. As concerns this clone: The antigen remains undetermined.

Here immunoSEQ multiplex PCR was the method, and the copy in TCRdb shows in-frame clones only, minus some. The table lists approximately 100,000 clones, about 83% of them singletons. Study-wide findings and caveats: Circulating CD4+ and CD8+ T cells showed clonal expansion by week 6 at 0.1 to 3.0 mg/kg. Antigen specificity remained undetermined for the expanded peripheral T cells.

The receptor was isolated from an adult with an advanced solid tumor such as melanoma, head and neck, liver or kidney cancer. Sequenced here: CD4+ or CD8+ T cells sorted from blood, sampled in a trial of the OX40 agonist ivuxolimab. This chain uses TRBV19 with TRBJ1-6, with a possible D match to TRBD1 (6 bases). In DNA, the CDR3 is TGTGCCAGTAACAGACCGGACAGTAATTCACCCCTCCACTTT. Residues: CASNRPDSNSPLHF.